Sequencing of this T cell receptor (beta chain) was carried out in a study of cytomegalovirus exposure and HLA in healthy donors. The donors were in the approximately 120-subject validation cohort; that cohort was separate from the 666-subject first cohort. Germline V lookup: CDR1 SGDLS, CDR2 YYNGEE. Between the trimmed V and J ends, which lost 0 bases and 4 bases, there was a span of 17 bases. The CDR3 totals 17 residues. Sequencing used immunoSEQ multiplex PCR; TCRdb keeps in-frame clones, though not all of them. This repertoire shows roughly 50,000 clones, under 95% found once; its top ten account for 0.8% to 1.2%.

The material sequenced was PBMCs. This TCR came from a man aged 18 to 30 in good health and CMV-seronegative. The chain carries TRBV9 and TRBJ2-1, with TRBD1 as a possible D gene (6 bases). CDR3 loop: CASSVVWGRWPYNEQFF. The CDR3 DNA reads TGTGCCAGCAGCGTAGTATGGGGGCGCTGGCCTTACAATGAGCAGTTCTTC.